This record looks at one TCR beta chain sequence and its context. This clone's antigen is unknown. Base qualities are not provided; no much larger clone lies one nucleotide away. Library method: the immunoSEQ multiplex PCR assay. A mixture of 60 forward primers for TCR Vbeta segments and 13 reverse primers for TCR Jbeta segments was used in the multiplex PCR. Amplification of the CDR3 region of rearranged TCR beta genes was performed with a multiplex PCR assay on genomic DNA. On the Illumina HiSeq System, the amplified TCR beta libraries were sequenced as 87-base-pair reads. The source study handled its data this way. A later analysis tallied tens of millions of unique TCR beta chains across the 700 or so repertoires, and around 12 million of those chains were shared by two or more donors. To remove PCR and sequencing errors, raw reads were error-corrected and collapsed into unique sequences using a nearest-neighbor algorithm that merged closely related sequences. Alignment of CDR3 sequences to IMGT reference sequences was used to assign V, D and J gene segments. For a sequence to be retained, at least a six-nucleotide match to both a V gene segment and a J gene segment was required. Rearrangements were called productive when the CDR3 lacked stop codons and stayed in frame with V and J; all others were non-productive. CDR3 was defined by IMGT convention, running from the second conserved V-encoded cysteine to the conserved J-encoded phenylalanine. The earlier analysis of 500 to 650 of the donors excluded any sequence lacking an unambiguous match to a single V gene segment. An earlier analysis of some 500 of the donors classified V segments as functional when productive rearrangements were above 56.7% and as segregating when the standard deviation between donors was above 5%. A statistical classification framework was built for diagnosing cytomegalovirus status from the catalog of TCR beta chain sequences. A later analysis assigned V and J genes by comparing TCR nucleotide sequences with IMGT/GENE-DB human TR gene sequences. A later analysis assigned CDR3 sequences and most-parsimonious VDJ recombination scenarios with the TCRdist pipeline. In a later analysis, each TCR beta chain was defined by its CDR3 amino acid sequence together with its V-gene family, and reads lacking a unique V-gene family were excluded. To address suspected cross-contamination and a sequencing artifact, a later analysis removed 450 to 700 highly shared, low-generation-probability nucleotide sequences. In a later analysis, a clonal expansion index for each public chain was calculated from normalized within-repertoire ranks of inferred template counts. Generation probabilities in a later analysis came from a VDJ recombination model fitted to out-of-frame rearrangements, and those results were checked against IGoR. In a later analysis, hypergeometric tests were used to score TCR-TCR, TCR-HLA and TCR-CMV co-occurrence, with a repertoire-size bias correction applied to TCR pairs. A later analysis estimated false discovery rates by permuting HLA or CMV assignments 20 times. In a later analysis, co-occurring TCRs were grouped using DBSCAN, with TCRdist sequence similarity added in when clustering inside HLA-allele-positive subsets. Repertoires with fewer than 30,000 or more than 120,000 public chains, plus five repertoires with anomalous nucleotide sharing, were excluded from co-occurrence clustering. What TCRdb holds here is the immuneACCESS table cut down to in-frame rearrangements. Part of the clones is not present; checked against another copy, under half of the missing clones reflect an unresolved V gene, and the others are unexplained. That table gives V, J and clone size, and the DNA gave D and trimming. The sample table shows roughly 140,000 clones, and 80% to 90% are seen once. Jointly, the top ten make up more than 2% of the sample.

This entry is derived from a study of cytomegalovirus exposure and HLA in healthy donors (dated by TCRdb to 2016 to 2017). In the study overall: An earlier analysis of roughly 500 of the donors reported approximately 300 Gb of sequence data and approximately 120 million unique TCR beta sequences obtained from 180 million or so T cells. Both class I and class II loci were covered by HLA typing, at four-digit resolution. The study used immunosequencing to profile the T cell repertoires of several hundred subjects and linked those repertoires to cytomegalovirus serostatus. High-throughput TCR immunosequencing, statistical association of individual TCRs with disease status, and machine learning were combined to predict cytomegalovirus infection status. The number of donors typed differed by locus, with roughly 620-640 for A, B, C, DRB1 and DQB1, around 520 for DQA1, about 610 for DPA1, and about 450 for DPB1. Across 300 to 500 genotyped donors of the cohort, an average of about 240,000 unique TCR beta nucleotide sequences per donor were sequenced, and around 19% of those sequences were non-productive. Rather than drawing on any new phenotypic data, the later analysis identified candidate immune exposures from TCR beta sequences and the way those sequences occurred across donors. The aim of the study was to test whether cataloging public T cell receptors could identify signatures of past pathogen exposure. To decide whether each TCR beta V gene segment behaved as functional or pseudogenic, an earlier analysis of several hundred of the donors relied on high-throughput TCR beta sequencing. An early release covering more than 500 HLA-typed donors comprised about 320 gigabases of sequencing data and around 85 million unique TCR sequences. All discovery cohort repertoires had been generated using a single sequencing platform. In a later analysis, previously published TCR beta repertoires from several hundred donors were re-analyzed and high-resolution HLA genotyping was added so that TCR occurrence patterns could be studied. A later genetic analysis used genome-wide SNP genotypes for about 65% of the 666 donors, treating that subset as a discovery cohort. Besides the first cohort of 666 subjects, a separate validation cohort made up of over a hundred different subjects was used. Several DR-DQ haplotypes were handled as single units for association and clustering because linkage in the cohort was strong. Of the approximately 400 genotyped donors, about 84% fell in the genetic ancestry cluster associated with self-reported Caucasian donors. Donor age, sex, ethnicity and CMV serostatus were compiled together with the repertoire data. The paper as a whole reports these results and caveats: According to a later analysis, TCR association rates differed among HLA loci, with DRB1 alleles showing the most associated TCRs and HLA-C alleles showing the fewest. In a later analysis, about 16,000 TCR beta sequences were associated with specific HLA alleles at a false discovery rate of 0.05. Over 15 rarely observed V segments, including chromosome 9 orphons, were excluded from the earlier analysis of 550 to 700 of the donors because counts were too low. Immune exposure information for the cohort was limited to CMV serostatus. Across donors, most TCR sequences were observed very rarely, whereas some public TCRs were present in many individuals. Correlated functional status among segregating V segments might be attributable to linkage disequilibrium, but an unknown experimental factor could not be ruled out. A further reported finding was that TCR beta sequences accurately predicted the HLA-A and HLA-B alleles for most subjects in the first cohort. Roughly uniform sequencing depth across donors was assumed in presence/absence analyses, although this assumption may not hold. A later genetic analysis reported fewer N-insertions in productive TCRs among donors in an Asian-associated ancestry cluster than the approximately 670-donor mean. Compared with equally common non-associated chains, HLA-associated TCR beta chains in a later analysis were more clonally expanded and had lower generation probabilities. The study listed 150 to 200 TCR beta chains as associated with cytomegalovirus. V-gene and J-gene trimming of TCR beta chains was associated with a missense DCLRE1C variant in a later genetic analysis, and the association was replicated in an independent cohort. In a later analysis, several top co-occurrence clusters were reported to appear linked to parvovirus B19, influenza, CMV and Epstein-Barr virus. When HLA alleles, especially DR and DQ, strongly co-occurred, TCR associations were difficult to assign to individual alleles. A group of highly shared sequence variants was considered likely to be a technical artifact of the sequencing pipeline. The classifier was reported to diagnose cytomegalovirus status with high specificity and sensitivity in both the original cohort and the validation cohort. The authors suggested that the approach could potentially be generalized to other disease states and immunological phenotypes. The 87-base-pair reads could not distinguish some IMGT-functional V segments, including TRBV6-2 and TRBV6-3, so those segments were excluded. Only TCR beta chains were sequenced in this cohort, and the absence of alpha or paired-chain data limited detectable features. Most CMV-associated TCR beta chains appeared to be HLA-restricted in a later analysis, and the HLA associations seemed to be driven largely by CMV exposure. In vitro tests confirmed that three of the cytomegalovirus-associated TCR beta chains recognize cytomegalovirus antigens. In an earlier analysis of about 600 of the donors, most TCR beta V segments appeared in productive rearrangements about 87% or about 30% of the time, broadly matching IMGT annotations. Because HLA typing was unavailable for some donors at each locus, only the typed subset was used in association tests.

CDR1 and CDR2 were assigned from the germline V gene as MNHEY and SVGAGI. Including cysteine and phenylalanine, the CDR3 has 15 amino acids. Left in the record is the CDR3 DNA by itself, 45 bases read in frame from the first base. V is cut back by 5 bases and J by 0 bases, with 3 bases in the junction unmatched. In total, roughly 670 healthy bone marrow donors made up the cohort. Cohort members were all nominally healthy when sampled, although unrecorded immune exposures were likely present. The donor was CMV seronegative and belonged to the group of 350 or so seronegative cohort members. Every donor gave a peripheral blood sample, and the peripheral blood mononuclear cells from that sample were used for TCR beta sequencing. Genomic DNA extraction from the blood cell samples was performed with the Qiagen DNeasy Blood Extraction Kit.

The receptor chain draws on TRBV6-5 and TRBJ2-1; TRBD1 lines up with 8 middle nucleotides. Sequencing input: PBMCs. The receptor comes from a boy younger than 10 in good health and CMV-seronegative. The DNA sequence reads TGTGCCAGCAGTAGACAGGGGTTCTCCTACAATGAGCAGTTCTTC. Its product reads: CASSRQGFSYNEQFF.